This entry lists 21 T cell receptor beta chains sequenced from one sample in a study of graft-versus-host responses after intestinal transplantation. These receptors' targets are unknown. TCRdb's copy holds only in-frame clones and misses some; the assay was immunoSEQ multiplex PCR. The sample has some 97,000 clones; more than 85% are singletons. The source was unstimulated CD4+ T cells sorted from spleen or lymph node cells, collected before transplant. Receptors were obtained from a human donor who was the organ donor for an intestinal transplant.

The gene calls are TRBV7-2 and TRBJ2-5, with TRBD2 as a possible D gene (5 bases). With 1 base removed from V and 5 bases from J, the gap between germline ends came to 14 bases. The CDR3 totals 15 residues. Germline V lookup: CDR1 SGHTA, CDR2 FQGNSA. The CDR3 here is CASSLGIGLGETQYF. CDR3 bases: TGTGCCAGCAGCTTAGGAATAGGACTCGGGGAGACCCAGTACTTC.

A single count supports this clone. The chain joins TRBV19 to TRBJ2-7, with TRBD1 as a possible D gene (5 bases). CDR1 and CDR2 from the germline V gene are LNHDA and SQIVND (reference sequence). The CDR3 runs to 14 residues. With 5 bases removed from V and 2 bases from J, the gap between germline ends came to 13 bases. CDR3 in DNA: TGTGCCAGTAGTTTGGCAGGGCCTCCCTACGAGCAGTACTTC. Translation: CASSLAGPPYEQYF. Based on the CDR3 plus reference TRBV19 and TRBJ2-7, the full variable domain is DGGITQSPKYLFRKEGQNVTLSCEQNLNHDAMYWYRQDPGQGLRLIYYSQIVNDFQKGDIAEGYSVSREKKESFPLTVTSAQKNPTAFYLCASSLAGPPYEQYFGPGTRLTVT.

The CDR3 sequence is CASSAVTGELFF. DNA for the CDR3: TGTGCCAGCAGCGCGGTAACCGGGGAGCTGTTTTTT. The chain uses TRBV9 and TRBJ2-2; D ambiguous. The V gene lost 3 bases and the J gene lost 5 bases, with 5 bases spanning the gap. The CDR3 totals 12 residues. Germline assignment: CDR1 SGDLS and CDR2 YYNGEE.

This chain connects TRBV5-1 to TRBJ2-2, with 9 bases fitting TRBD1. The CDR3 covers 15 residues. The J segment lost 3 bases and the V segment lost 1 base, leaving 1 base of the junction unmatched. Germline assignment: CDR1 SGHRS and CDR2 YFSETQ. DNA of the CDR3: TGCGCCAGCAGCTTGACAGGGGGCGACACCGGGGAGCTGTTTTTT. Amino acids: CASSLTGGDTGELFF.

This clone appeared a single time. This rearrangement joins TRBV18 to TRBJ1-5; 11 bases are a match to TRBD1. Germline values: CDR1 KGHSH, CDR2 LQKENI. The J segment lost 7 bases and the V segment lost 2 bases, leaving 7 bases of the junction unmatched. The CDR3 runs to 16 residues. CDR3 bases: TGTGCCAGCTCACCAAATTTAGGGACAGGGGGGCAGCCCCAGCATTTT. Its protein product is CASSPNLGTGGQPQHF.

The V call is TRBV5-1, the J call TRBJ2-7; 9 positions match TRBD1. The CDR3 spans 13 residues. V lost 0 bases to trimming and J lost 5 bases; unmatched junction nucleotides: 0. Germline V gene lookup returns CDR1 SGHRS and CDR2 YFSETQ. The CDR3 DNA reads TGCGCCAGCAGCTTGGGACAGGGGGACGAGCAGTACTTC. Translating it yields CASSLGQGDEQYF.

The rearrangement joins TRBV5-5 to TRBJ2-5; weak D call: TRBD1 (5 bases). The V end was cut by 2 bases, the J end by 5 bases, with 10 bases between. CDR3 length: 13 amino acids. In germline, CDR1 is SGHKS, CDR2 YYEKEE (reference sequence). The CDR3 coding sequence is TGTGCCAGCAGCTTAGGGGTCTCCGAGACCCAGTACTTC. This gives the protein CASSLGVSETQYF.

V usage is TRBV7-9 and J usage is TRBJ1-1; 8 bases are shared with TRBD1. Germline values: CDR1 SEHNR, CDR2 FQNEAQ (reference sequence). This CDR3 contains 15 residues. The J segment lost 5 bases and the V segment lost 1 base, leaving 6 bases of the junction unmatched. Here the CDR3 reads CASSLVNRGNTEAFF. The CDR3 bases are TGTGCCAGCAGCTTAGTAAACAGGGGGAATACTGAAGCTTTCTTT.

The chain is built from TRBV15 and TRBJ2-7; TRBD2 matches 12 bases. Germline trimming cut 2 bases from V and 4 bases from J; bases unmatched to any gene: 3. Germline lookup yields CDR1 LNHNV and CDR2 YYDKDF (reference sequence). CDR3 length: 15 amino acids. DNA of the CDR3: TGTGCCACCAGCAGATCTAGCGGGGGGGCTTACGAGCAGTACTTC. Translated, it gives CATSRSSGGAYEQYF.

V gene TRBV10-2 combines with J gene TRBJ2-5, with TRBD1 as a possible D gene (5 bases). Germline V gene data show CDR1 as WSHSY and CDR2 as SAAADI. The CDR3 runs 12 residues. Trimming pared 3 bases from V and 5 bases from J, leaving 7 bases between. CDR3 amino acids: CASSDRVETQYF. CDR3 DNA sequence: TGCGCCAGCAGTGACAGGGTCGAGACCCAGTACTTC.

This clone has just one count. The chain carries TRBV30 and TRBJ1-2; a weak D match, TRBD1 (5 bases). The germline gives CDR1 GTSNPN, CDR2 SVGIG (reference sequence). V lost 0 bases, J lost 4 bases, and 12 bases lay in between. The CDR3 totals 14 residues. The CDR3 sequence is CAWSVGQGSYGYTF. The DNA for the CDR3 is TGTGCCTGGAGTGTGGGGCAGGGAAGCTATGGCTACACCTTC.

This chain uses TRBV19 with TRBJ2-1; TRBD1 matches at 7 bases. The ends lost 5 bases at V and 7 bases at J; junction bases unmatched: 14. The V gene's germline CDR1 is LNHDA and CDR2 SQIVND (reference sequence). This CDR3 contains 16 residues. CDR3 loop: CASSPRQGASVNEQFF. The CDR3 DNA reads TGTGCCAGTAGTCCACGACAGGGTGCCTCTGTGAATGAGCAGTTCTTC.

V gene TRBV30 combines with J gene TRBJ1-4; D unclear. The V and J ends lost 6 bases and 8 bases respectively, with 13 bases between them. CDR1 and CDR2 (germline): GTSNPN, SVGIG (reference sequence). The CDR3 extends over 12 amino acids. Written as DNA, the CDR3 is TGTGCCTGCCAAAAGAGTGCGGAAAAACTGTTTTTT. Its translation is CACQKSAEKLFF.

Note on this clone: Different DNA sequences within this sample yield the same CDR3. This chain uses TRBV5-6 with TRBJ1-1; TRBD1 agrees at 8 bases. With 4 bases clipped from V and 8 bases from J, the junction kept 10 bases outside the gene matches. Germline V gives CDR1 SGHDT, CDR2 YYEEEE. The CDR3 length is 14 residues. The CDR3 region is CASSSIAGGPEAFF. CDR3 in DNA: TGTGCCAGCAGCAGCATAGCAGGGGGCCCCGAAGCTTTCTTT. The variable domain in full, with the rest retrieved from reference TRBV5-6 and TRBJ1-1, is DAGVTQSPTHLIKTRGQQVTLRCSPKSGHDTVSWYQQALGQGPQFIFQYYEEEERQRGNFPDRFSGHQFPNYSSELNVNALLLGDSALYLCASSSIAGGPEAFFGQGTRLTVV.

The V gene is TRBV7-3, the J gene TRBJ2-1, with D unresolved. Deletions cut 5 bases from V and 3 bases from J, with 14 bases between. There are 15 residues in the CDR3. Germline CDR1 and CDR2: SGHTA and FQGTGA. This CDR3 reads CASSPRRKNYNEQFF. In DNA form, the CDR3 reads TGTGCCAGCAGCCCACGGCGAAAAAACTACAATGAGCAGTTCTTC.

This chain links TRBV30 with TRBJ2-7, with TRBD1 matching 7 bases. Germline-derived CDR1 and CDR2 are GTSNPN and SVGIG (reference sequence). The CDR3 runs to 13 residues. Unmatched junction bases numbered 8, after V lost 7 bases and J lost 2 bases. In nucleotides, the CDR3 is TGTGCCTCAAAGGTTCAGGGGGCCTACGAGCAGTACTTC. Translating it yields CASKVQGAYEQYF.

The chain joins TRBV18 to TRBJ1-2; no clear D. Between the trimmed V and J ends, which lost 6 bases and 10 bases, there was a span of 12 bases. The CDR3 is made up of 11 amino acids. The germline V gene has CDR1 KGHSH and CDR2 LQKENI. CDR3 in amino acids: CASSRTDAYTF. CDR3 sequence (DNA): TGTGCCAGCTCCCGGACGGATGCCTACACCTTC.

This clone was detected only a few times. The chain carries TRBV28 and TRBJ1-4; no clear D gene. The CDR3 is 15 residues long. Germline V gene data show CDR1 as MDHEN and CDR2 as SYDVKM. V was clipped by 1 base and J by 6 bases, with 12 bases between them. Here the CDR3 reads CASSLLVGWDEKLFF. In nucleotides, the CDR3 is TGTGCCAGCAGTTTATTGGTGGGCTGGGATGAAAAACTGTTTTTT. Supplemented by reference TRBV28 and TRBJ1-4, the full variable domain reads DVKVTQSSRYLVKRTGEKVFLECVQDMDHENMFWYRQDPGLGLRLIYFSYDVKMKEKGDIPEGYSVSREKKERFSLILESASTNQTSMYLCASSLLVGWDEKLFFGSGTQLSVL.

This rearrangement joins TRBV19 to TRBJ1-5; TRBD1 might be the D (5 bases). The CDR3 runs 15 residues. Per the germline V gene, CDR1 is LNHDA and CDR2 is SQIVND (reference sequence). Deletions cut 2 bases from V and 4 bases from J, with 12 bases between. In DNA form, the CDR3 reads TGTGCCAGTAGTATATATGGGGGGATTAATCAGCCCCAGCATTTT. It is translated as CASSIYGGINQPQHF. Complete variable domain (other parts from reference TRBV19 and TRBJ1-5): DGGITQSPKYLFRKEGQNVTLSCEQNLNHDAMYWYRQDPGQGLRLIYYSQIVNDFQKGDIAEGYSVSREKKESFPLTVTSAQKNPTAFYLCASSIYGGINQPQHFGDGTRLSIL.

CDR3 in amino acids: CASSPNTGYQETQYF. In DNA, the CDR3 is TGTGCCAGCAGCCCAAATACAGGGTACCAAGAGACCCAGTACTTC. V gene TRBV7-7 combines with J gene TRBJ2-5, with D perhaps matching TRBD1 (6 bases). V was trimmed by 5 bases and J by 0 bases, leaving 13 bases between them. The CDR3 is made up of 15 amino acids. Germline V CDR1 and CDR2: SSHAT, FNYEAQ (reference sequence).

The genes are TRBV18 and TRBJ1-2, with no clear D. V was cut by 6 bases and J by 1 base, with 30 bases left in between. Germline V gene lookup returns CDR1 KGHSH and CDR2 LQKENI. CDR3 size: 20 residues. In nucleotides, the CDR3 is TGTGCCAGCTCGCAATATGCCGGGGTATACCAAGATCTTGGTAACTATGGCTACACCTTC. Amino acids: CASSQYAGVYQDLGNYGYTF.